The 24 T cell receptor beta chains below come from one sample, sequenced in a study of blood T cell repertoires in COVID-19. The table came from immunoSEQ multiplex PCR; TCRdb's copy has only in-frame clones and leaves some out. Of about 200,000 clones in the sample, about 90% were seen once. Specimen: peripheral blood. The receptors come from a man aged 55 to 69 with active or convalescent COVID-19.

This clone was picked up a small number of times. The chain couples TRBV3-1 (or the pseudogene TRBV3-2) to TRBJ2-3; 9 bases line up with TRBD2. Germline loops: CDR1 LGHDT, CDR2 YNNKEL (reference sequence). V lost 4 bases to trimming and J lost 2 bases; unmatched junction nucleotides: 10. The CDR3 spans 17 residues. In DNA form, the CDR3 reads TGTGCCAGCAGCCCTCTCTGGCGGGGGGGCTTCACAGATACGCAGTATTTT. Protein: CASSPLWRGGFTDTQYF.

The rearrangement joins TRBV30 to TRBJ2-2, with D perhaps matching TRBD2 (6 bases). V was clipped by 2 bases and J by 0 bases, with 13 bases between them. Germline loops: CDR1 GTSNPN, CDR2 SVGIG (reference sequence). This CDR3 region has 16 residues. The CDR3 region is CAWSFGGRPNTGELFF. Written as DNA, the CDR3 is TGTGCCTGGAGTTTCGGAGGGCGCCCGAACACCGGGGAGCTGTTTTTT.

A few counts support this clone. The chain employs TRBV5-8 and TRBJ1-5; 8 nucleotides line up with TRBD1. V lost 0 bases, J lost 5 bases, and 4 bases stayed unmatched. From germline, CDR1 is SGHTS and CDR2 YDEGEE. There are 15 residues in the CDR3. The CDR3 reads CASSLGTGWDQPQHF. In DNA, the CDR3 is TGTGCCAGCAGCTTGGGGACAGGGTGGGATCAGCCCCAGCATTTT.

This clone has only a few counts. This chain connects TRBV28 to TRBJ2-6; D not certain. The CDR3 extends over 15 amino acids. Deletions cut 3 bases from V and 0 bases from J, with 6 bases between. Germline CDR1 reads MDHEN; CDR2 reads SYDVKM. This chain's CDR3 is CASSFSNSGANVLTF. In nucleotides, the CDR3 is TGTGCCAGCAGTTTTTCCAACTCTGGGGCCAACGTCCTGACTTTC.

The J gene is TRBJ1-2, the V gene TRBV7-9; 9 bases align to TRBD1. Looked up from germline, CDR1 is SEHNR and CDR2 is FQNEAQ (reference sequence). J gave up 9 bases and V 4 bases, and 6 bases lay outside the gene matches. CDR3 length: 13 residues. This chain's CDR3 is CASSSTGGNSYTF. The CDR3 region has the DNA TGTGCCAGCAGCTCAACAGGGGGCAACAGCTACACCTTC.

This chain joins TRBV3-1 (or the pseudogene TRBV3-2) and TRBJ1-1; TRBD1 matches 7 bases. The CDR3 sequence is 15 residues long. The germline V gene encodes CDR1 LGHDT and CDR2 YNNKEL (reference sequence). The V segment lost 3 bases and the J segment 10 bases; nucleotides outside the gene matches: 14. In DNA form, the CDR3 reads TGTGCCAGCAGCCAGGGGACAGTGCCCAAGGTGGGAGCTTTCTTT. It specifies CASSQGTVPKVGAFF.

The chain uses TRBV30 and TRBJ1-1, with D possibly being TRBD1 (6 bases). Germline V gene lookup returns CDR1 GTSNPN and CDR2 SVGIG (reference sequence). Trimming shortened V by 0 bases and J by 2 bases, and 13 bases separated the two germline ends. This CDR3 spans 15 amino acids. The DNA for the CDR3 is TGTGCCTGGAGTGTGAGGACAGACGTTAACACTGAAGCTTTCTTT. Translation gives CAWSVRTDVNTEAFF.

The V and J genes are TRBV24-1 and TRBJ2-5; 9 bases match TRBD1. CDR1 and CDR2 (germline): KGHDR, SFDVKD. The length of the CDR3 is 11 residues. The J segment lost 12 bases and the V segment lost 7 bases, leaving 5 bases of the junction unmatched. The CDR3: CATSWTGEKYF. As DNA, the CDR3 is TGTGCCACCAGCTGGACAGGGGAGAAGTACTTC.

Comment on this clone: Different DNA sequences within this sample yield the same CDR3. The chain employs TRBV6-5 and TRBJ1-5; a possible D gene is TRBD1 (6 bases). CDR1 and CDR2 (germline): MNHEY, SVGAGI. The CDR3 contains 13 residues. V lost 6 bases and J lost 4, with 10 bases in between. CDR3 protein: CASSGQLNQPQHF. In DNA form, the CDR3 reads TGTGCCAGCAGCGGACAGTTAAATCAGCCCCAGCATTTT.

This rearrangement joins TRBV2 to TRBJ2-5, with TRBD1 matching over 8 bases. Trimming cost V 6 bases and J 4 bases; bases outside gene matches: 4. The CDR3 has 13 amino acids. Germline loops: CDR1 SNHLY, CDR2 FYNNEI. CDR3 sequence: CASSNRGSETQYF. CDR3 nucleotides: TGTGCCAGCAGCAACAGGGGGTCAGAGACCCAGTACTTC.

The gene calls are TRBV4-1 and TRBJ1-5; tentative D call: TRBD1 (5 bases). This CDR3 has 14 residues. CDR1 and CDR2 from the germline V gene are MGHRA and YSYEKL. V dropped 4 bases and J dropped 11 bases, with 18 bases sitting between them. CDR3 loop: CASSPGPDPWAQHF. The CDR3 nucleotides read TGCGCCAGCAGCCCAGGGCCGGACCCCTGGGCCCAGCATTTT.

This chain joins TRBV7-9 and TRBJ1-2, with 10 bases aligning to TRBD1. The V and J ends lost 6 bases and 3 bases, in that order; junction bases with no gene match: 7. This CDR3 is built from 15 residues. CDR1 SEHNR and CDR2 FQNEAQ come from the germline V gene (reference sequence). The CDR3 nucleotides read TGTGCCAGCAGTTCGACAGGGGGCCTGTACTATGGCTACACCTTC. It codes for CASSSTGGLYYGYTF.

J is TRBJ1-4 and V is TRBV9; TRBD1 might be the D (5 bases). The CDR3 is 14 residues long. V was cut by 3 bases and J by 8 bases, with 14 bases left in between. Per germline, CDR1 SGDLS and CDR2 YYNGEE. This CDR3 is CASSARVFGEKLFF. As DNA, the CDR3 is TGTGCCAGCAGCGCCAGGGTATTCGGGGAAAAACTGTTTTTT.

The V gene is TRBV5-4, the J gene TRBJ1-3, with D perhaps TRBD1 (5 bases). Germline values: CDR1 SGHNT, CDR2 YYREEE (reference sequence). The CDR3 length is 15 residues. V was trimmed by 0 bases and J by 7 bases, leaving 14 bases between them. CDR3 DNA: TGTGCCAGCAGCTTGGGAGGACCTTCAGGGAACACCATATATTTT. This encodes CASSLGGPSGNTIYF.

The J gene is TRBJ1-1, the V gene TRBV15, with 12 bases matching TRBD1. J lost 6 bases, V lost 1 base, and 3 bases had no gene match. The CDR3 has 15 residues. Germline V gene data show CDR1 as LNHNV and CDR2 as YYDKDF (reference sequence). The CDR3 sequence is CATSRGGTGGSEAFF. In DNA form, the CDR3 reads TGTGCCACCAGCAGAGGAGGGACAGGGGGCTCTGAAGCTTTCTTT. Supplemented by reference TRBV15 and TRBJ1-1, the full variable domain reads DAMVIQNPRYQVTQFGKPVTLSCSQTLNHNVMYWYQQKSSQAPKLLFHYYDKDFNNEADTPDNFQSRRPNTSFCFLDIRSPGLGDTAMYLCATSRGGTGGSEAFFGQGTRLTVV.

The chain combines TRBV10-3 with TRBJ2-5; the D gene is possibly TRBD2 (6 bases). The CDR3 has 12 residues. From germline, CDR1 is ENHRY and CDR2 SYGVKD. V was shortened by 10 bases and J by 2 bases, with 11 bases between the two germline ends. DNA of the CDR3: TGTGCCAGCCGGGACTCTCAAGAGACCCAGTACTTC. Translated, it gives CASRDSQETQYF.

The gene calls are TRBV2 and TRBJ1-5; the D gene is possibly TRBD1 (5 bases). In germline, CDR1 is SNHLY, CDR2 FYNNEI. The CDR3 runs to 13 residues. Deletions cut 6 bases from V and 3 bases from J, with 9 bases between. The CDR3 protein is CASRGRINQPQHF. CDR3 nucleotides: TGTGCCAGCAGGGGGCGGATCAATCAGCCCCAGCATTTT.

This chain uses TRBV12-3 or TRBV12-4 with TRBJ1-4; D may be TRBD1 (5 bases). The ends were cut back, 4 bases at V and 6 bases at J, with 9 bases in the middle. The CDR3 has 13 residues. The CDR3, as DNA: TGTGCCAGCAGTTCTCAGGGATATGAAAAACTGTTTTTT. Translation: CASSSQGYEKLFF.

This clone was recorded only once. V is TRBV10-3 and J is TRBJ1-2; 10 nucleotides line up with TRBD1. The CDR3 is made up of 17 amino acids. V trimming: 6 bases; J trimming: 3 bases; junction bases outside the gene matches: 13. Germline CDR1 ENHRY, CDR2 SYGVKD. The CDR3 is CAIRRGGDRGKDYGYTF. The CDR3 DNA reads TGTGCCATCAGACGTGGGGGGGACAGGGGTAAAGACTATGGCTACACCTTC.

The CDR3 region is CASSGDRAGANVLTF. CDR3 nucleotides: TGTGCCAGCAGTGGAGACAGGGCTGGGGCCAACGTCCTGACTTTC. The rearrangement links TRBV2 to TRBJ2-6; TRBD1 aligns across 7 bases. The CDR3 loop spans 15 amino acids. In germline, CDR1 is SNHLY, CDR2 FYNNEI. V dropped 4 bases and J dropped 2; count of bases not matched to a gene: 2.

This CDR3 reads CASSPTFPGLVLDEQYF. The CDR3, as DNA: TGTGCCAGCAGCCCCACATTCCCCGGACTAGTTCTCGACGAGCAGTACTTC. The V gene is TRBV4-2, the J gene TRBJ2-7, with 7 bases that match TRBD2. Germline V gene lookup returns CDR1 LGHNA and CDR2 YNFKEQ. With 4 bases clipped from V and 5 bases from J, the junction kept 17 bases outside the gene matches. The CDR3 sequence is 17 residues long.

The rearrangement uses TRBV5-4 and TRBJ2-3; 11 bases line up with TRBD2. The CDR3 spans 18 residues. CDR1 is SGHNT, CDR2 YYREEE, per germline (reference sequence). J lost 0 bases, V lost 4 bases, and 10 bases had no gene match. As DNA, the CDR3 is TGTGCCAGCAGCCCTAGGCCTAGCGGGGGGCCTAGCACAGATACGCAGTATTTT. This encodes CASSPRPSGGPSTDTQYF.

The rearrangement links TRBV19 to TRBJ1-5; 7 bases align to TRBD1. Trimming cost V 4 bases and J 1 base; bases outside gene matches: 4. The germline V gene has CDR1 LNHDA and CDR2 SQIVND (reference sequence). The CDR3 consists of 15 residues. This CDR3 reads CASSRVGQSNQPQHF. CDR3 bases: TGTGCCAGTAGTAGGGTGGGACAGAGCAATCAGCCCCAGCATTTT.

The rearrangement joins TRBV7-8 to TRBJ1-6; D ambiguous. Trimming left V 4 bases short and J 8 bases short, with 18 bases between. CDR1 SGHVS and CDR2 FQNEAQ come from the germline V gene. The CDR3 totals 16 residues. The CDR3 region is CASSSHLEPQYSPLHF. The CDR3, as DNA: TGTGCCAGCAGCTCCCACCTTGAGCCACAGTATTCACCCCTCCACTTT.